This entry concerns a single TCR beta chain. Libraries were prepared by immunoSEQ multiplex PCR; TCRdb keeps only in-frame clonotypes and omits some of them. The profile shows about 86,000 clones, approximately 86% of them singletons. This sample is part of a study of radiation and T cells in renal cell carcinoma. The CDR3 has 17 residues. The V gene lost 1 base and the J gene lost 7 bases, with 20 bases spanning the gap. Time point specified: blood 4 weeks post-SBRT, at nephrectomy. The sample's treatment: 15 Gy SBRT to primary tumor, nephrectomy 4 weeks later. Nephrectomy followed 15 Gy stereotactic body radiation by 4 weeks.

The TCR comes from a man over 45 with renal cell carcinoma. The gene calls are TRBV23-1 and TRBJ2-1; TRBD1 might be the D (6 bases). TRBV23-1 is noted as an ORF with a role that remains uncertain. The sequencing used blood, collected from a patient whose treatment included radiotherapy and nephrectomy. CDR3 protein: CASSQWARHLQGNEQFF. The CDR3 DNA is TGCGCCAGCAGTCAATGGGCCAGGCATCTTCAGGGGAATGAGCAGTTCTTC.